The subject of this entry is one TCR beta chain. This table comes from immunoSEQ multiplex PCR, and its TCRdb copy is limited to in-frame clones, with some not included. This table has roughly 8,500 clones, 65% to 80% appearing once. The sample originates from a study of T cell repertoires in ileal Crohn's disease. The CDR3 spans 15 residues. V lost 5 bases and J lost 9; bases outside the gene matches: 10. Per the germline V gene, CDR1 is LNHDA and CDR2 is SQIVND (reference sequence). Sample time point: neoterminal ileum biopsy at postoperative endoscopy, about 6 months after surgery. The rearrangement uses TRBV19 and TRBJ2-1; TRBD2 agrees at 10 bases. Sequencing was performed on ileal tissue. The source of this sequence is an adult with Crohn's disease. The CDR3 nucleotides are TGTGCCAGTAGTGAGGCTAGCGGGGGAGGTGGTGAGCAGTTCTTC. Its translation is CASSEASGGGGEQFF.